The 15 T cell receptor beta chains below come from one sample, sequenced in a study of technical replicates of blood from a few donors. Measured with immunoSEQ multiplex PCR; TCRdb has only the in-frame clones, and not every one. The sample consists of around 68,000 clones, 90% to 95% of them appearing once. The sequenced material came from T cells isolated from PBMCs. The receptors originated from a human donor in good health. Some clones in this sample may be carry-over from other donors' samples.

The count of this clone is one. This chain links TRBV2 with TRBJ2-5; D is possibly TRBD1 (6 bases). Germline V gives CDR1 SNHLY, CDR2 FYNNEI. Trimming took off 10 bases at V and 1 base at J, with 16 bases between the two ends. There are 14 residues in the CDR3. In DNA form, the CDR3 reads TGTGCCATCAACCCGCAGGGGATCCAAGAGACCCAGTACTTC. The encoded protein is CAINPQGIQETQYF.

CDR3 bases: TGTGCCAGCAGTACCCCGGGACAGACTAACTATGGCTACACCTTC. The encoded protein is CASSTPGQTNYGYTF. The V call is TRBV6-5, the J call TRBJ1-2, with TRBD1 matching over 7 bases. CDR1 is MNHEY, CDR2 SVGAGI, per germline. The CDR3 length is 15 residues. V was pared by 5 bases and J by 0 bases, with 6 bases of the junction left unmatched.

This chain uses TRBV29-1 with TRBJ2-7, with 9 bases that match TRBD1. The trim removed 7 bases at V and 2 bases at J, leaving 6 bases unmatched. Looked up from germline, CDR1 is SQVTM and CDR2 is ANQGSEA. This CDR3 has 13 amino acids. The CDR3 DNA reads as TGCAGCGCCCGGACAGGGGATACCTACGAGCAGTACTTC. Residues: CSARTGDTYEQYF.

The chain recombines TRBV7-9 with TRBJ1-4; D is perhaps TRBD1 (5 bases). V gave up 5 bases and J gave up 5 bases, with 12 bases separating them. This CDR3 is built from 14 residues. Per the germline V gene, CDR1 is SEHNR and CDR2 is FQNEAQ (reference sequence). The DNA of the CDR3 is TGTGCCAGCAGCGTCACAGGCCCGAATGAAAAACTGTTTTTT. Encoded protein: CASSVTGPNEKLFF. Using reference TRBV7-9 and TRBJ1-4 for the parts outside the CDR3, the full variable domain is DTGVSQNPRHKITKRGQNVTFRCDPISEHNRLYWYRQTLGQGPEFLTYFQNEAQLEKSRLLSDRFSAERPKGSFSTLEIQRTEQGDSAMYLCASSVTGPNEKLFFGSGTQLSVL.

The CDR3: CSATLTGTGNNQPQHF. The DNA for the CDR3 is TGCAGCGCTACACTCACCGGGACAGGGAACAATCAGCCCCAGCATTTT. The chain combines TRBV29-1 with TRBJ1-5; 9 positions agree with TRBD1. CDR1 and CDR2 (germline): SQVTM, ANQGSEA. This CDR3 spans 16 amino acids. Trimming removed 7 bases from V and 3 bases from J; junction bases left unmatched: 13.

In regard to this clone: This same CDR3 is encoded by further DNA sequences in the sample. V and J are TRBV11-2 and TRBJ1-2; 8 bases agree with TRBD1. The germline CDR1 and CDR2 sequences are SGHAT and FQNNGV. There are 12 residues in the CDR3. J was trimmed by 8 bases and V by 5 bases; bases with no gene match: 4. The CDR3 DNA is TGTGCCAGCAGCCTCGACAGGGGCGGCTACACCTTC. Protein: CASSLDRGGYTF.

The genes are TRBV11-3 and TRBJ1-1; 10 bases fit TRBD1. The CDR3 runs 16 residues. V lost 5 bases, J lost 1 base, and 7 bases stayed unmatched. Germline loops: CDR1 SGHNT, CDR2 YENEEA. The CDR3 spells CASSPRDRGRNTEAFF. The CDR3 DNA follows: TGTGCCAGCAGCCCGCGGGACAGGGGTAGGAACACTGAAGCTTTCTTT.

The chain employs TRBV7-7 and TRBJ1-4, with 8 bases matching TRBD1. The CDR3 is made up of 13 amino acids. The V segment lost 5 bases and the J segment 8 bases; nucleotides outside the gene matches: 4. Germline V gives CDR1 SSHAT, CDR2 FNYEAQ (reference sequence). The CDR3 bases are TGTGCCAGCAGCCCCTCAGGGGGCGAAAAACTGTTTTTT. This sequence encodes CASSPSGGEKLFF.

The rearrangement joins TRBV30 to TRBJ1-3; a weak D match, TRBD1 (6 bases). Germline V gene sequence: CDR1 GTSNPN, CDR2 SVGIG (reference sequence). V was pared by 0 bases and J by 2 bases, with 8 bases between. CDR3 length equals 14 residues. The chain's CDR3 is CAWSVGAAGNTIYF. The CDR3 DNA follows: TGTGCCTGGAGTGTGGGGGCGGCTGGAAACACCATATATTTT.

This clone was found a few times. The V call is TRBV5-4, the J call TRBJ2-3, with D hard to call. Germline CDR1 is SGHNT and CDR2 is YYREEE (reference sequence). Between the trimmed V and J ends, which lost 0 bases and 2 bases, there was a span of 10 bases. This CDR3 is 15 amino acids long. CDR3 nucleotide sequence: TGTGCCAGCAGCTTGGCCATGGGCCACACAGATACGCAGTATTTT. Its translation is CASSLAMGHTDTQYF.

J is TRBJ1-2 and V is TRBV27; D gene ambiguous. CDR3 length: 15 amino acids. The V and J ends lost 0 bases and 1 base respectively, with 9 bases between them. Per the germline V gene, CDR1 is MNHEY and CDR2 is SMNVEV (reference sequence). The CDR3 spells CASSLSGTYNYGYTF. CDR3 nucleotides: TGTGCCAGCAGTTTATCTGGTACCTATAACTATGGCTACACCTTC.

The chain recombines TRBV4-1 with TRBJ1-1; D gene uncertain. The CDR3 sequence is 15 residues long. V shed 0 bases and J shed 0 bases, with 8 bases lying between them. The germline gives CDR1 MGHRA, CDR2 YSYEKL. In DNA form, the CDR3 reads TGCGCCAGCAGCCAAGAAGGGAGCCTGAACACTGAAGCTTTCTTT. Residues: CASSQEGSLNTEAFF.

The chain combines TRBV7-3 with TRBJ2-1, with 10 bases fitting TRBD2. Germline assignment: CDR1 SGHTA and CDR2 FQGTGA. This CDR3 region has 16 residues. The J segment lost 10 bases and the V segment lost 6 bases, leaving 15 bases of the junction unmatched. The CDR3 DNA is TGTGCCAGCAGTCCAGGGGGTCTAGCGGGGGTATACGAGCAGTTCTTC. This translates into CASSPGGLAGVYEQFF.

The chain recombines TRBV5-6 with TRBJ2-7, with TRBD1 as a possible D gene (5 bases). V was shortened by 4 bases and J by 3 bases, with 14 bases between the two germline ends. Per the germline V gene, CDR1 is SGHDT and CDR2 is YYEEEE. There are 14 residues in the CDR3. The CDR3 sequence is CASSPYFQGYEQYF. The CDR3, as DNA: TGTGCCAGCAGCCCCTACTTTCAGGGCTACGAGCAGTACTTC.

The V call is TRBV6-5, the J call TRBJ1-2, with TRBD1 identical over 9 bases. The CDR3 has 12 residues. The J segment lost 7 bases and the V segment lost 11 bases, leaving 8 bases of the junction unmatched. Germline V lookup: CDR1 MNHEY, CDR2 SVGAGI. The CDR3 nucleotides read TGTGCCGGGCGGACAGGGGCAGGTGGCTACACCTTC. Translated, it gives CAGRTGAGGYTF.